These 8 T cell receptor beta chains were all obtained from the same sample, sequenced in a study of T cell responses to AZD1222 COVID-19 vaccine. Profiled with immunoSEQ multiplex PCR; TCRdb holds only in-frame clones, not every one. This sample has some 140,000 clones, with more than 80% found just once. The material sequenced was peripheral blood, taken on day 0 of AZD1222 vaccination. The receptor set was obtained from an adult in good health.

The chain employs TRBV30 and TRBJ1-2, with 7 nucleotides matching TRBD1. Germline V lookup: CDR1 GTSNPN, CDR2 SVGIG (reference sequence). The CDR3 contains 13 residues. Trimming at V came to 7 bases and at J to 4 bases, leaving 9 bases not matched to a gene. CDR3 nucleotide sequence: TGTGCCTCCGGCGGCAGGGGGTTCTATGGCTACACCTTC. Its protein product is CASGGRGFYGYTF.

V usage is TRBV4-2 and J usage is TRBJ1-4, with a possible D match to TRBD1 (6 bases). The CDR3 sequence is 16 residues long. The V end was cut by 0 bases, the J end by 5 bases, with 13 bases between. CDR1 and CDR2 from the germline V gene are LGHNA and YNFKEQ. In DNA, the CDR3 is TGTGCCAGCAGCCAAGATACCGGACAGATAAATGAAAAACTGTTTTTT. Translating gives CASSQDTGQINEKLFF.

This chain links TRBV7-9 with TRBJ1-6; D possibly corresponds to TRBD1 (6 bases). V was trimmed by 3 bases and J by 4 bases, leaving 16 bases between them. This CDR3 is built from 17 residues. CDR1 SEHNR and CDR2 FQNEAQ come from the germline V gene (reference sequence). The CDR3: CASSLYLDRLYNSPLHF. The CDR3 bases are TGTGCCAGCAGCTTGTATCTAGACAGGCTGTATAATTCACCCCTCCACTTT.

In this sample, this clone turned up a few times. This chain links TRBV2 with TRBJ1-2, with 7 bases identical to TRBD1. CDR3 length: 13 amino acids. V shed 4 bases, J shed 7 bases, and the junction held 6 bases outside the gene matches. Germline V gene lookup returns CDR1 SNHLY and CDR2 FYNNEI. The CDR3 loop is CASSGRGFLGYTF. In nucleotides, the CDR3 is TGTGCCAGCAGTGGCAGGGGGTTCCTTGGCTACACCTTC.

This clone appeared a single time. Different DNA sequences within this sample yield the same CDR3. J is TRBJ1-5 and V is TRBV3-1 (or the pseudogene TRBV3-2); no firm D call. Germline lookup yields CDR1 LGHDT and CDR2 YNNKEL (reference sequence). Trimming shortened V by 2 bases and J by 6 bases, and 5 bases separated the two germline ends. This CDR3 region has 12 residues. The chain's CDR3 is CASSQSGQPQHF. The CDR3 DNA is TGTGCCAGCAGCCAATCAGGTCAGCCCCAGCATTTT.

This CDR3 is CASSLRDRASEAFF. In DNA form, the CDR3 reads TGTGCCAGCAGCTTGCGGGACAGGGCTTCAGAAGCTTTCTTT. V usage is TRBV5-6 and J usage is TRBJ1-1; 9 nucleotides agree with TRBD1. The CDR3 runs to 14 residues. V shed 1 base, J shed 8 bases, and the junction held 6 bases outside the gene matches. CDR1 is SGHDT, CDR2 YYEEEE, per germline.

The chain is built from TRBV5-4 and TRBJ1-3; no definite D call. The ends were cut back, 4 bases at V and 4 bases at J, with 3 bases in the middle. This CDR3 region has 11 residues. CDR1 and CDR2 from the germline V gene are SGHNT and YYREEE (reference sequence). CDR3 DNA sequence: TGTGCCAGCAGCACCGGAAACACCATATATTTT. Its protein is CASSTGNTIYF.

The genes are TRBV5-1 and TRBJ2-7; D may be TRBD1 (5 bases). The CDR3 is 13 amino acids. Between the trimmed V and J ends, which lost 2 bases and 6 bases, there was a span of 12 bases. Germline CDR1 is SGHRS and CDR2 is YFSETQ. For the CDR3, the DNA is TGCGCCAGCAGCTTCGATCAGGGTGGCGAGCAGTACTTC. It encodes CASSFDQGGEQYF.